This TCR beta chain appears in the sequencing data of a study of T cells in Graves' hyperthyroidism and ophthalmopathy (dated by TCRdb to between 2018 and 2020). Broadly, across the study: TCR V-J signatures able to tell the groups apart were searched for in a discovery cohort of more than 90 patients, of whom roughly 42 had Graves' ophthalmopathy and about 60 had stable Graves' hyperthyroidism. An independent validation cohort of under 20 hyperthyroidism patients and 15 or so patients who later progressed to ophthalmopathy tested prospective prediction of ophthalmopathy. For training and testing, the 95 to 100 patients in the discovery cohort were randomly divided in a 7:3 ratio. In addition, the study compared T-cell repertoires in thyroid tissue and in blood from several Graves' hyperthyroidism patients. After sampling, hyperthyroidism patients received methimazole starting at 30 mg daily, and ophthalmopathy patients received high-dose intravenous methylprednisolone. According to the paper, TCR Vbeta CDR3 sequencing was carried out on more than 120 peripheral blood samples, which came from fewer than 50 ophthalmopathy, roughly 75 hyperthyroidism and about 17 progressor patients.

The TCR beta CDR3 regions were amplified from RNA transcripts. The TCR CDR3 was subjected to a first round of RT-PCR using the HTBI primer set and the Qiagen OneStep RT-PCR kit. A second multiplex PCR round built the libraries, followed by size selection and purification. Libraries were sequenced paired-end with 100 bp reads on an Illumina HiSeq2000. Turning to the authors' computational methods: SOAPnuke was used to process the raw data, removing reads that contained adapters or uncalled bases, had a mean Phred below 15, or lacked an exact match to the constant primer or identifier. High-quality paired reads were merged with COPE v1.2.5, and unique nucleotide sequences were defined as clonotypes. Clonotypes were aligned to IMGT TRBV, TRBD and TRBJ reference segments using MiTCR v1.1. The analysis was restricted to V-J combinations with a frequency above 0.0001, which together covered 99% to 99.2% of the repertoires. The TCS score was defined as F50 (clonal expansion) divided by E x V (chaos), with BLOSUM62-based TCRdist calculated between CDR3 peptides within each V-J. Welch's t-statistics and random forest reduced around 520 V-J features to roughly 13, which were used in a naive Bayes classifier (R e1071). Thyroid-blood repertoire similarity was quantified with the Morisita-Horn index. Starting from the raw public reads, TCRdb applied fastp trimming at Q25, assembled clones with MiXCR and retained in-frame beta chains. Under each unique CDR3 protein, matching rows form one entry showing the most common genes and DNA. Here the V and J calls rest on TCRdb's processing, not on the authors' analysis. This sample holds around 580,000 distinct CDR3 sequences; around 42% were observed only once. The leading ten clones occupy about 8% of the sample.

What the work shows at the level of the full study, not this receptor alone: During validation, the model predicted progression to ophthalmopathy a median of approximately 6.5 months ahead of onset, with almost 71% sensitivity and almost 75% specificity. No statistical method was used to set the sample size in advance, and investigators knew the group allocation. In cross-validation, a model built on a 13 V-J signature told ophthalmopathy apart from stable hyperthyroidism with just under 90% sensitivity and roughly 82% specificity, and in testing the same model reached 80%/75%. Most expanded thyroid clonotypes (frequency above 0.001) were also found in blood, which suggests that blood repertoires may mirror thyroid immune responses.

Graves' hyperthyroidism was defined as stable when no progression to ophthalmopathy occurred over 18 months of follow-up. Hyperthyroidism patients were newly diagnosed, had a disease duration of under 2 months, and were aged 18 to 65 years. Exclusion was applied to patients with uncontrolled infections, other autoimmune diseases, pregnancy or lactation. Diagnoses were based on clinical symptoms, serum thyroxine and TRAb, thyroid ultrasound and orbital computed tomography. Trizol reagent was used to extract total RNA, and RNA quality was then checked on an Agilent 2100 Bioanalyzer. For CDR1 and CDR2, the germline V gene lists SGHAT and FQNNGV. The junction shows trimming of 5 bases on V and 6 bases on J, plus 17 bases between the germline ends. Inclusive of the bounding cysteine and phenylalanine, the CDR3 is 15 residues long. The entry retains the CDR3 DNA only, 45 bases that are in frame from base 1.

This clonotype was observed a single time. This receptor's antigen is unknown. No base quality values were provided; no much bigger clone lies one nucleotide off. A single read constitutes weak evidence. The V gene is TRBV11-2 and the J gene is TRBJ1-3, with the identity of the D gene unclear. Sequenced input: peripheral blood or thyroid tissue (not recorded which). The receptor's source is a woman in her late teens or twenties with Graves' hyperthyroidism. The DNA is TGTGCCAGCAGCGCCCACACGGAGGGCGAAAACACCATATATTTT. Its protein product is CASSAHTEGENTIYF.